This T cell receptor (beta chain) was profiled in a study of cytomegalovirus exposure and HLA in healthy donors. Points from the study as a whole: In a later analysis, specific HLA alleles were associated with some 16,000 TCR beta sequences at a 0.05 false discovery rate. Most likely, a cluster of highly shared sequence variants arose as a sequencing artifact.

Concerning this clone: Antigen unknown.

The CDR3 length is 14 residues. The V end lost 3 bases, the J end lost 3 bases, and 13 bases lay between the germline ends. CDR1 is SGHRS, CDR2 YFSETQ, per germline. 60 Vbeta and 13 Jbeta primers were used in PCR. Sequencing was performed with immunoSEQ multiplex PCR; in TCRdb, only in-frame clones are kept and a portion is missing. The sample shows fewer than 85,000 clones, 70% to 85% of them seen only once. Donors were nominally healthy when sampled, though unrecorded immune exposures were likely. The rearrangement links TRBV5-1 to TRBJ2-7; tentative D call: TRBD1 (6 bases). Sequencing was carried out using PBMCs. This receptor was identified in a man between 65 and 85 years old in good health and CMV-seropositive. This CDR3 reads CASSSGTTVYEQYF. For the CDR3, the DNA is TGCGCCAGCAGCTCCGGGACAACCGTCTACGAGCAGTACTTC.